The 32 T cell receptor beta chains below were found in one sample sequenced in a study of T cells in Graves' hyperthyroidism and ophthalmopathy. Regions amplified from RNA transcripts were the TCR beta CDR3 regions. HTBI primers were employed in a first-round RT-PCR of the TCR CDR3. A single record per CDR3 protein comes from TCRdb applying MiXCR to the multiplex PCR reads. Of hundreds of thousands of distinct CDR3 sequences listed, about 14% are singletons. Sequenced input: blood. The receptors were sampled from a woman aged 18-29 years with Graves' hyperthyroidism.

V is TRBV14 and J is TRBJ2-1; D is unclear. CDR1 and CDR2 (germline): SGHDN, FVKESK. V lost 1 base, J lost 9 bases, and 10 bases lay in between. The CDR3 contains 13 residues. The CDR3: CASSQGHYPEQFF. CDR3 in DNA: TGTGCCAGCAGCCAAGGCCACTATCCTGAGCAGTTCTTC.

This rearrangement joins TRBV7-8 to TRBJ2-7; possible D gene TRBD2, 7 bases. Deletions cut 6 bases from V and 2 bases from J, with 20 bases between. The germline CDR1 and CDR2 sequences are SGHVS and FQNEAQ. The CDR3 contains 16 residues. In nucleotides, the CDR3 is TGTGCCAGCAGTTCCAGTCGCGGGGGCGCCGCCTACGAGCAGTACTTC. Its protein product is CASSSSRGGAAYEQYF.

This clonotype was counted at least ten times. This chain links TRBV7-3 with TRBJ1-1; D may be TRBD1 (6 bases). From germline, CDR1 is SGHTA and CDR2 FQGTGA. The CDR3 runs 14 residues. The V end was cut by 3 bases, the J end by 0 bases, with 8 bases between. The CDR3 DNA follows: TGTGCCAGCAGCTTCACAGGGCTGAACACTGAAGCTTTCTTT. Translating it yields CASSFTGLNTEAFF.

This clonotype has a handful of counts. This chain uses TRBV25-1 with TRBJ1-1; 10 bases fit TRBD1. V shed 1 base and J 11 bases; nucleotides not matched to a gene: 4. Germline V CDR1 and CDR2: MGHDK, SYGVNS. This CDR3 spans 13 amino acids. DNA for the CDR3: TGTGCCAGCAGTGAATTCGACAGGGGGCTTGCTTTCTTT. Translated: CASSEFDRGLAFF.

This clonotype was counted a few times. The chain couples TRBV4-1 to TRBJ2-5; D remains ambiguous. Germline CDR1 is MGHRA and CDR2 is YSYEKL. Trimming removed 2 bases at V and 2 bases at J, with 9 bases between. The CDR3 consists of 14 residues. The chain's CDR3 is CASSQPQSQETQYF. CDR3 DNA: TGCGCCAGCAGCCAACCCCAGAGTCAAGAGACCCAGTACTTC.

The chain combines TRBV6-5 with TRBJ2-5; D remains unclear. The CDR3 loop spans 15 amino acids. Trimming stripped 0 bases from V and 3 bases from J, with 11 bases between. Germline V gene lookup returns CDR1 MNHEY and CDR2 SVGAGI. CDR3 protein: CASSYSNFGKETQYF. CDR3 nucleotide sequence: TGTGCCAGCAGTTACTCGAATTTCGGAAAAGAGACCCAGTACTTC.

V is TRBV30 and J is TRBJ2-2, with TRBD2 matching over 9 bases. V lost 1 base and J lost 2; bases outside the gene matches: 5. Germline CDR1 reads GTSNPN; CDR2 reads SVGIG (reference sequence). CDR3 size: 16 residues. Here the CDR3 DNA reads TGTGCCTGGAGTGGCCGACTAGCGGCTAACACCGGGGAGCTGTTTTTT. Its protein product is CAWSGRLAANTGELFF.

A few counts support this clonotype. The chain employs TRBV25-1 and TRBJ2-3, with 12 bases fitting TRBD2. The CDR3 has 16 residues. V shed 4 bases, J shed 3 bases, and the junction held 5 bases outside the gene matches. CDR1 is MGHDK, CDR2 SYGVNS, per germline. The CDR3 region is CASSARLAGVTDTQYF. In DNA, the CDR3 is TGTGCCAGCAGTGCTCGACTAGCGGGAGTTACAGATACGCAGTATTTT.

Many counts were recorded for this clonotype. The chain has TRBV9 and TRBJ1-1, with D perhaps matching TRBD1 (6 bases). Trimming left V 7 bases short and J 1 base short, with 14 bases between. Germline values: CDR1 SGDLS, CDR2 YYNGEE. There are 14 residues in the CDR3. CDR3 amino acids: CASGSVGANTEAFF. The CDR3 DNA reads TGTGCCAGCGGCTCCGTGGGGGCGAACACTGAAGCTTTCTTT. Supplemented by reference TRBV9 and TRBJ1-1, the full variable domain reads DSGVTQTPKHLITATGQRVTLRCSPRSGDLSVYWYQQSLDQGLQFLIQYYNGEERAKGNILERFSAQQFPDLHSELNLSSLELGDSALYFCASGSVGANTEAFFGQGTRLTVV.

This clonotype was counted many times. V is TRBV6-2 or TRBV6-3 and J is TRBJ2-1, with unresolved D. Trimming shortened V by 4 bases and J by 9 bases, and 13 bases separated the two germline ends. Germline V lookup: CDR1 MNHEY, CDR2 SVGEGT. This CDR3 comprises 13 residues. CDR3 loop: CASSLSRWGEQFF. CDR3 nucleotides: TGTGCCAGCAGTTTGAGCAGGTGGGGTGAGCAGTTCTTC.

The CDR3 here is CASSQTAGNQPQHF. The CDR3 DNA sequence: TGTGCCAGCAGTCAAACAGCAGGCAATCAGCCCCAGCATTTT. This sequence joins TRBV6-2 or TRBV6-3 and TRBJ1-5, with D unresolved. Trimming pared 5 bases from V and 2 bases from J, leaving 10 bases between. CDR3 length: 14 residues. Germline values: CDR1 MNHEY, CDR2 SVGEGT.

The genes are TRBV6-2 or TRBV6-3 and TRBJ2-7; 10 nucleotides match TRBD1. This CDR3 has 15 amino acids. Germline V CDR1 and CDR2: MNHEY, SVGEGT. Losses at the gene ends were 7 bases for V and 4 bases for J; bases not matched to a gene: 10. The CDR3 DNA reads TGTGCCAGCACCCGACCACCGGGACAGGGGTACGAGCAGTACTTC. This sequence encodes CASTRPPGQGYEQYF.

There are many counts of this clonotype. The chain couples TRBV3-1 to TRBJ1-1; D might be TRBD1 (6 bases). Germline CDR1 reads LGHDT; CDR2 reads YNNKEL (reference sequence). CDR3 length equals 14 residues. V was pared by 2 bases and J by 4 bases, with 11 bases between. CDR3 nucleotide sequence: TGTGCCAGCAGCCAACTGACAGGCCCCACTGAAGCTTTCTTT. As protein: CASSQLTGPTEAFF.

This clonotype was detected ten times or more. CDR3 in amino acids: CASRQGKTNEKLFF. The CDR3, as DNA: TGTGCCAGCAGACAGGGGAAAACTAATGAAAAACTGTTTTTT. V usage is TRBV7-8 and J usage is TRBJ1-4; 7 bases align to TRBD1. The CDR3 runs 14 residues. CDR1 is SGHVS and CDR2 is FQNEAQ in the germline V gene. The J segment lost 1 base and the V segment lost 6 bases, leaving 2 bases of the junction unmatched. Together with reference TRBV7-8 and TRBJ1-4, the CDR3 gives the full variable domain: GAGVSQSPRYKVAKRGQDVALRCDPISGHVSLFWYQQALGQGPEFLTYFQNEAQLDKSGLPSDRFFAERPEGSVSTLKIQRTQQEDSAVYLCASRQGKTNEKLFFGSGTQLSVL.

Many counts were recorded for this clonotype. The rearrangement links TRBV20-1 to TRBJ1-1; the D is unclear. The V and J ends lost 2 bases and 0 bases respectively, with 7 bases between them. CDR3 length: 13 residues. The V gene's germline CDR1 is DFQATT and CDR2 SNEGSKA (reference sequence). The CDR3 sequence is CSARWHLNTEAFF. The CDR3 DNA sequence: TGCAGTGCTAGATGGCATTTGAACACTGAAGCTTTCTTT.

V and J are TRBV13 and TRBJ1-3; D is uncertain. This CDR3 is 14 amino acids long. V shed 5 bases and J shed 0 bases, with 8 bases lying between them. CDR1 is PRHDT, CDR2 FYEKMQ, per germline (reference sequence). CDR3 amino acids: CASSLVASGNTIYF. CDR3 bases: TGTGCCAGCAGCCTCGTCGCCTCTGGAAACACCATATATTTT.

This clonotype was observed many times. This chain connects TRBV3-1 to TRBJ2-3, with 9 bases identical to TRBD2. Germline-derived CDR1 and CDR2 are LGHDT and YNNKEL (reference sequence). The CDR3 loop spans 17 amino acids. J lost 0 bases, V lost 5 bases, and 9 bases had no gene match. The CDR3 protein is CASSGPLAGLSTDTQYF. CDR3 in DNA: TGTGCCAGCAGCGGTCCCCTAGCGGGGCTTAGCACAGATACGCAGTATTTT.

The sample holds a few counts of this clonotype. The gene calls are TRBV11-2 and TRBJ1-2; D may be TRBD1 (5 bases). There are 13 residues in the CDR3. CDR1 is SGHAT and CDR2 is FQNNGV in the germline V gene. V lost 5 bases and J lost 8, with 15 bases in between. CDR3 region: CASSPRTFGGYTF. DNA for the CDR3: TGTGCCAGCAGCCCACGGACATTTGGAGGCTACACCTTC.

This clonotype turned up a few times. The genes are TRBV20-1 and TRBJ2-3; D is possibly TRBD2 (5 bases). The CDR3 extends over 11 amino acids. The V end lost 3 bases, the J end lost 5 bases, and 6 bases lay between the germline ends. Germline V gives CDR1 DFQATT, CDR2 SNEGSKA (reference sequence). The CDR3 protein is CSAREVDTQYF. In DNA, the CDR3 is TGCAGTGCTAGGGAGGTAGATACGCAGTATTTT.

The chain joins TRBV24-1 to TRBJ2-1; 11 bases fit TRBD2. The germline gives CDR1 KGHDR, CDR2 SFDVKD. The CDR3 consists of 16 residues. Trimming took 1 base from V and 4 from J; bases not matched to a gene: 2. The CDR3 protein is CATSDFGTSGYNEQFF. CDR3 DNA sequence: TGTGCCACCAGTGATTTCGGGACTAGCGGTTACAATGAGCAGTTCTTC.

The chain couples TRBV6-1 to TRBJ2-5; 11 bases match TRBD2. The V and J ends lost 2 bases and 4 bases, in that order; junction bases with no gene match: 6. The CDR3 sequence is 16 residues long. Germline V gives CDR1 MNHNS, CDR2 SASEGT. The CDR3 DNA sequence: TGTGCCAGCAGTGAAAGGGTAGCGGGAGGGCGAGAGACCCAGTACTTC. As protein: CASSERVAGGRETQYF.

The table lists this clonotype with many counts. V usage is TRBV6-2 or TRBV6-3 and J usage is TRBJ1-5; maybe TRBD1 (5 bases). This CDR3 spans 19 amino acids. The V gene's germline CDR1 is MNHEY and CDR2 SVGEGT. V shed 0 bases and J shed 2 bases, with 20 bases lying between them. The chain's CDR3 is CASSYSTQDKGIGNQPQHF. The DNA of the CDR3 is TGTGCCAGCAGTTACTCGACTCAGGACAAGGGGATTGGCAATCAGCCCCAGCATTTT.

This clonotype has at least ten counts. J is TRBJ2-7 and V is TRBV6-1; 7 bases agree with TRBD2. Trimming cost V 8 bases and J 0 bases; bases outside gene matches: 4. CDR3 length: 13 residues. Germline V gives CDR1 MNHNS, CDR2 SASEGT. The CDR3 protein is CASGRTSSYEQYF. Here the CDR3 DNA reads TGTGCCAGCGGCCGGACTAGCTCCTACGAGCAGTACTTC.

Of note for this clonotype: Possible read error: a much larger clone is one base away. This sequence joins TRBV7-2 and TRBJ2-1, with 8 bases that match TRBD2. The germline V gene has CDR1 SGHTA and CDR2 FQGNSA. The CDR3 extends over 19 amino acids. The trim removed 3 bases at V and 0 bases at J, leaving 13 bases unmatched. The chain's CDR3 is CASSFGGARLLGSYNEQFF. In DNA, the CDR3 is TGTGCCAGCAGCTTCGGGGGGGCGAGGCTCCTTGGCTCCTACAATGAGCAGTTCTTC.

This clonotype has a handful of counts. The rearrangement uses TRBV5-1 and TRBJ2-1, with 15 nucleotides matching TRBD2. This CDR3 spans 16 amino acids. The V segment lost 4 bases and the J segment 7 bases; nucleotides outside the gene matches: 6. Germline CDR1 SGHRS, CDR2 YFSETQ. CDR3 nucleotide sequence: TGCGCCAGCAGCCCAGGACTAGCGGGAGGGGAGAATGAGCAGTTCTTC. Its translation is CASSPGLAGGENEQFF.

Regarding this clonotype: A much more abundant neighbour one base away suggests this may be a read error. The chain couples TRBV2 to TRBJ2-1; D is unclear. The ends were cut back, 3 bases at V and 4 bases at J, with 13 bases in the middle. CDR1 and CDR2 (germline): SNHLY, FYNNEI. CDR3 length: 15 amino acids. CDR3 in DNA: TGTGCCAGCAGTGATCTGCGGAAGAAGTACAATGAGCAGTTCTTC. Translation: CASSDLRKKYNEQFF.

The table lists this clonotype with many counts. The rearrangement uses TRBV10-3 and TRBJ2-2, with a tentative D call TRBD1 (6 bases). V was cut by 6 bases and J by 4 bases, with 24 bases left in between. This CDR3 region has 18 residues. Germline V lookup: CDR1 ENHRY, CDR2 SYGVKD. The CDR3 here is CAIRRWLQGGEGTGELFF. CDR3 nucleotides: TGTGCCATCAGAAGATGGTTACAGGGCGGTGAAGGCACCGGGGAGCTGTTTTTT.

CDR3 loop: CSARASAGGDFYEQYF. The CDR3 DNA is TGCAGTGCTAGAGCCAGCGCAGGGGGAGATTTCTACGAGCAGTACTTC. V and J are TRBV20-1 and TRBJ2-7; 7 nucleotides align to TRBD1. Germline loops: CDR1 DFQATT, CDR2 SNEGSKA (reference sequence). V was pared by 1 base and J by 3 bases, with 12 bases of the junction left unmatched. This CDR3 region has 16 residues.

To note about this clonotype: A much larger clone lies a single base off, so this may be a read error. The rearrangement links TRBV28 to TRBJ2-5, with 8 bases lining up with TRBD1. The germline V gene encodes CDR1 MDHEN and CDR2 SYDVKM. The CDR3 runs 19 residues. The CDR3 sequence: CASSLLSFGQGAKKEAQYF. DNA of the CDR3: TGTGCCAGCAGTTTGTTGTCGTTTGGGCAGGGGGCAAAGAAAGAGGCCCAGTACTTC. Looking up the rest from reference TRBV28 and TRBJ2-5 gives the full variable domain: DVKVTQSSRYLVKRTGEKVFLECVQDMDHENMFWYRQDPGLGLRLIYFSYDVKMKEKGDIPEGYSVSREKKERFSLILESASTNQTSMYLCASSLLSFGQGAKKEAQYFGPGTRLLVL.

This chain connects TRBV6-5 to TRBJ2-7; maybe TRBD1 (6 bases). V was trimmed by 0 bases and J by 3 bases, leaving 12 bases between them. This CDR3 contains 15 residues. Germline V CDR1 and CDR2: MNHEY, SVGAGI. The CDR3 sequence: CASSYSPTGNYEQYF. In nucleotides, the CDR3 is TGTGCCAGCAGTTACTCACCTACAGGGAACTACGAGCAGTACTTC.

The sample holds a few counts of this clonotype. CDR3 sequence (DNA): TGCAGTGCTAGGACAGGGGACACTGAAGCTTTCTTT. Its protein is CSARTGDTEAFF. The chain links TRBV20-1 to TRBJ1-1; TRBD1 matches 8 bases. This CDR3 is built from 12 residues. V dropped 3 bases and J dropped 3; count of bases not matched to a gene: 0. Germline CDR1 reads DFQATT; CDR2 reads SNEGSKA (reference sequence).

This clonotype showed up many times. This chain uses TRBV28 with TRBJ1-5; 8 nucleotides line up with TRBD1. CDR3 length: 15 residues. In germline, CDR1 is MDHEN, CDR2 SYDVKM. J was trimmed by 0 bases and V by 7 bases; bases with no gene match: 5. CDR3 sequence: CASKPGGPSNQPQHF. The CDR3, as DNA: TGTGCCAGCAAACCAGGGGGCCCTAGCAATCAGCCCCAGCATTTT.